These 6 T cell receptor beta chains share one sample of origin, sequenced in a study of CD8 T cells in ankylosing spondylitis. Study-level findings and limits: Within ankylosing spondylitis blood, a TCR beta motif made up of roughly eight highly homologous variants appeared to be characteristic.

Their target antigens are unknown. Each CDR3 protein gets one entry after TCRdb re-called the 5' RACE reads with MiXCR. The sample consists of around 890,000 distinct CDR3 sequences, approximately 12% of them appearing once. Material for sequencing was blood, either unsorted or a sorted T cell fraction (not recorded which). The receptors were sampled from a male donor with ankylosing spondylitis.

Notes on this clonotype: A read error may produce the germline difference seen at one junction end. J is TRBJ2-5 and V is TRBV5-5; 9 nucleotides align to TRBD1. Germline CDR1 SGHKS, CDR2 YYEKEE (reference sequence). The CDR3 runs to 12 residues. In DNA, the CDR3 is TGTGCCAGCAGCTTGGAATGGACAGGGGAACACTTC. Translating it yields CASSLEWTGEHF.

This clonotype was counted a few times. CDR3 region: CASSRSWGNQPQHF. The CDR3 region has the DNA TGTGCCAGCAGCCGGAGTTGGGGCAATCAGCCCCAGCATTTT. The chain is built from TRBV2 and TRBJ1-5; no definite D call. The CDR3 sequence is 14 residues long. Germline values: CDR1 SNHLY, CDR2 FYNNEI. Trimming cost V 6 bases and J 2 bases, with 11 bases left between them.

For this clonotype: This clone may be a read error of a much larger clone one base away. The chain employs TRBV10-3 and TRBJ2-7; a weak D match, TRBD2 (6 bases). In germline, CDR1 is ENHRY, CDR2 SYGVKD. This CDR3 region has 16 residues. V gave up 3 bases and J gave up 0 bases, with 15 bases separating them. In DNA form, the CDR3 reads TGTGCCATCAGTGATGGACGCGGACTACACTCCTACGAGCAGTACTTC. This translates into CAISDGRGLHSYEQYF.

The CDR3 loop reads CASSTGTGGSYIQYF. CDR3 in DNA: TGCGCCAGCAGCACTGGGACAGGGGGATCGTACATTCAGTACTTC. The genes are TRBV10-1 and TRBJ2-4; 11 nucleotides align to TRBD1. This CDR3 region has 15 residues. From germline, CDR1 is WNHNN and CDR2 SYGVQD (reference sequence). V was clipped by 6 bases and J by 8 bases; unmatched bases: 9.

This sequence joins TRBV6-5 and TRBJ1-5, with TRBD1 as a possible D gene (5 bases). CDR1 is MNHEY and CDR2 is SVGAGI in the germline V gene. Trimming shortened V by 0 bases and J by 7 bases, and 13 bases separated the two germline ends. The CDR3 covers 15 residues. CDR3 in DNA: TGTGCCAGCAGTTACTCTTCAGGGACGGAACAGCCCCAGCATTTT. This translates into CASSYSSGTEQPQHF.

This clonotype has at least ten counts. The chain employs TRBV5-1 and TRBJ2-3, with TRBD1 identical over 7 bases. The V and J ends lost 1 base and 0 bases, in that order; junction bases with no gene match: 2. CDR1 is SGHRS and CDR2 is YFSETQ in the germline V gene. This CDR3 spans 15 amino acids. The CDR3 protein is CASSLLGQSTDTQYF. CDR3 nucleotides: TGCGCCAGCAGCTTGTTGGGACAGAGCACAGATACGCAGTATTTT.